This T cell receptor beta chain was documented in a study of T cells in localized non-small cell lung cancer. Sequenced by immunoSEQ multiplex PCR; TCRdb stores in-frame clones only, minus some. The sample includes 900 to 1,000 clones, 15% to 20% seen only once; the top ten take around 28%. The J segment lost 5 bases and the V segment lost 7 bases, leaving 11 bases of the junction unmatched. The CDR3 extends over 15 amino acids. Germline V gene sequence: CDR1 SGDLS, CDR2 YYNGEE. This material consisted of normal lung tissue next to the tumor, taken before any cancer treatment. This chain connects TRBV9 to TRBJ2-1, with TRBD2 matching 8 bases. The sequence was obtained from a woman aged 40-69 years with stage II lung adenocarcinoma. The CDR3 is CASGRPGLVHNEQFF. The DNA for the CDR3 is TGTGCCAGCGGACGCCCGGGACTAGTCCACAATGAGCAGTTCTTC. The variable domain in full, with the rest retrieved from reference TRBV9 and TRBJ2-1, is DSGVTQTPKHLITATGQRVTLRCSPRSGDLSVYWYQQSLDQGLQFLIQYYNGEERAKGNILERFSAQQFPDLHSELNLSSLELGDSALYFCASGRPGLVHNEQFFGPGTRLTVL.